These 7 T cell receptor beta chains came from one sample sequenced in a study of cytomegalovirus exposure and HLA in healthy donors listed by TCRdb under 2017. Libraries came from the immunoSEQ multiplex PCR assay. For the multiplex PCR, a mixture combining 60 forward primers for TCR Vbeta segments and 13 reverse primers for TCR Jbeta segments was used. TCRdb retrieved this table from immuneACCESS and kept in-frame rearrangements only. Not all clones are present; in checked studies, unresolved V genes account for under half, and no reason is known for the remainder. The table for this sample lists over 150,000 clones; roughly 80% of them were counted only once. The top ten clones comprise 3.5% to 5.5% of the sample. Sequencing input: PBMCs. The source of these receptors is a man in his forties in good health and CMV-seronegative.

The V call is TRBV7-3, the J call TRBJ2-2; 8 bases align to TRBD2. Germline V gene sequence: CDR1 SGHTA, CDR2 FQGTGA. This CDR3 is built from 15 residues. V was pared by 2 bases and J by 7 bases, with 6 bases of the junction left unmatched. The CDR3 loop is CASSLRGGKDGELFF. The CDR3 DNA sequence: TGTGCCAGCAGCTTACGGGGGGGCAAGGACGGGGAGCTGTTTTTT.

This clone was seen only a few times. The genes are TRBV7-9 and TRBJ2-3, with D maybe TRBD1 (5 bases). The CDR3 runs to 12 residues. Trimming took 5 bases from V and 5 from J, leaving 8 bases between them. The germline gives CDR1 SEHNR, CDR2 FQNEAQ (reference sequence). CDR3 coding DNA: TGTGCCAGCAGCGCCCAGGGAGATACGCAGTATTTT. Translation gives CASSAQGDTQYF.

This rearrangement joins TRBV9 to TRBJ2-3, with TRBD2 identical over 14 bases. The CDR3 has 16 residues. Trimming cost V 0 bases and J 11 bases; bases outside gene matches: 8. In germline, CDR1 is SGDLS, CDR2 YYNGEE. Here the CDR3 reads CASSVELLGLAGEQYF. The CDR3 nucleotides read TGTGCCAGCAGCGTAGAGCTCTTGGGACTAGCGGGGGAGCAGTATTTT.

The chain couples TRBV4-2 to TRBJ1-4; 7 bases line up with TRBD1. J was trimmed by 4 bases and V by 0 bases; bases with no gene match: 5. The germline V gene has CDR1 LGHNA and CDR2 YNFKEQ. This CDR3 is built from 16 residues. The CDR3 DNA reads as TGTGCCAGCAGCCAAGAAGTGACAGGGAGTAATGAAAAACTGTTTTTT. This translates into CASSQEVTGSNEKLFF.

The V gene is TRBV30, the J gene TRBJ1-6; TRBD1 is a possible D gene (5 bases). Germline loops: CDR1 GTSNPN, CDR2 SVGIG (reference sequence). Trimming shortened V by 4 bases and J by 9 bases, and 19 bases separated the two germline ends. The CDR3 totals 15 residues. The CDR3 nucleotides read TGTGCCTGGACCTCCGGGGGGGGATCAAGTTCACCCCTCCACTTT. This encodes CAWTSGGGSSSPLHF.

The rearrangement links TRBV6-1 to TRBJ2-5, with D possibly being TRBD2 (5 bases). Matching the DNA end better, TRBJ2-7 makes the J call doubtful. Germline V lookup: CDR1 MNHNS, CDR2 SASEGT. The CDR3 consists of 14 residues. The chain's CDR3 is CASRPGRTPYEQYF. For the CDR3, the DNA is TGTGCCAGCAGACCCGGACGGACTCCCTACGAGCAGTACTTC.

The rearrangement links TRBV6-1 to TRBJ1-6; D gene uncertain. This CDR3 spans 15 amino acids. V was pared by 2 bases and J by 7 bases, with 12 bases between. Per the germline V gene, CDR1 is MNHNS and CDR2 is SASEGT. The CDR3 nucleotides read TGTGCCAGCAGTGAACTGTTCTATACGAATTCACCCCTCCACTTT. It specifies CASSELFYTNSPLHF.